Included here is one T cell receptor (beta chain) sequence, with context. Its matching antigen is unknown. The CDR3 consists of 12 residues. The germline V gene encodes CDR1 SGHNT and CDR2 YENEEA. V gave up 6 bases and J gave up 10 bases, with 15 bases separating them. The record originates from a study of T and B cells in COVID-19 patients. Across the whole study: COVID-19 patients gave peripheral blood either during active infection or after recovery. Most recovered patients had mild to moderate COVID-19 treated as outpatients.

Regarding the study as a whole: Patients with COVID-19 reportedly showed strongly skewed T cell receptor beta variable and joining gene usage. Clonality of TRB repertoires was high in active COVID-19; recovery brought above-healthy diversity and richness.

TRB rearrangements were amplified by multiplex PCR with BIOMED2 TRB-A/B primers. TCRdb fed the multiplex PCR reads into MiXCR, producing one record per CDR3 protein. Of thousands of distinct CDR3 sequences in the sample, 27% were seen once. TRB was amplified from about 250-500 ng of blood genomic DNA. The sequence was collected from a human donor with active COVID-19. The donor label of this sample is uncertain. This rearrangement joins TRBV11-3 to TRBJ1-1; D might be TRBD1 (5 bases). Material: blood. The CDR3 here is CASSMPGQRAFF. In DNA form, the CDR3 reads TGTGCCAGCAGTATGCCAGGACAAAGAGCTTTCTTT.